This TCR beta chain was obtained from a study of blood T cell repertoires in COVID-19 (dated by TCRdb to 2019 to 2021). In the study overall: Collaborator samples came from the United States, Italy and Spain and covered acute and convalescent phases of COVID-19. The material from the prospective study consisted of cDNA or gDNA derived from T cells, B-cell-depleted T cells, or PBMCs. Deeply sampled blood TCRbeta repertoires from subjects exposed to, actively infected with, or recovered from COVID-19 were included in the dataset. A freely available public database, intended as a resource for researchers studying the immune response to SARS-CoV-2, is where the repertoires were released. Samples were obtained from the ongoing ImmuneRACE study (first 160 participants) and from 950 to 1,500 subjects provided by 6 global collaborators. A de-identified subject ID, COVID-19 status, age in years and sex were almost always included in the sample metadata. Where available, HLA class I and class II types were obtained from metadata supplied by the sample provider rather than from assay-based typing. What the work shows at the level of the full study, not this receptor alone: The amount of clinical and demographic metadata varied by source and participant and was provided uncurated.

For this clone: It has no known antigen specificity. Base qualities are not provided; no much larger clone lies one nucleotide away.

V is cut by 5 bases and J by 4 bases, and the space between the germline ends is 8 bases. CDR1 and CDR2 are drawn from the germline V gene: SGHTA, FQGTGA. Spanning cysteine to phenylalanine, the CDR3 consists of 13 amino acids. Just CDR3 DNA is preserved here, 39 bases in frame from base 1. TCRbeta CDR3 regions were amplified from genomic DNA by means of the immunoSEQ Assay, a bias-controlled multiplex PCR. The paper's data handling went like this. The number of nucleated cells in each sample was estimated by amplification of reference gene primers within the assay. Sequence reads were collapsed and filtered to measure the absolute abundance of every unique TCRbeta CDR3 rearrangement. For each sample, productive Simpson clonality was calculated as the square root of Simpson's diversity index over productive rearrangements. TCRdb retrieved this table from immuneACCESS and kept in-frame rearrangements only. Not all clones are present; in checked studies, unresolved V genes account for under half, and no reason is known for the remainder. V and J calls and clone size follow that table, whereas D and trimming were derived from the DNA. In all, the sample holds around 200,000 clones, and roughly 80% of those were seen once. Less than 11% of the sample is taken by the ten largest.

The collaborating institutions used their own protocols to collect whole blood in K2EDTA tubes. For TCRbeta analysis, collaborator samples were shipped as frozen whole blood, as isolated PBMCs, or as DNA extracted from either sample type. Recombination linked TRBV7-3 to TRBJ2-2, with the D segment identity uncertain. The receptor was derived from a woman aged 80 or over with acute or convalescent COVID-19. Source material: peripheral blood. The CDR3 has the sequence CASSPRVTGELFF. The bases read TGTGCCAGCAGCCCTCGGGTCACCGGGGAGCTGTTTTTT. The variable domain in full, with residues beyond the CDR3 obtained from the reference TRBV7-3 and TRBJ2-2 genes, is GAGVSQTPSNKVTEKGKYVELRCDPISGHTALYWYRQSLGQGPEFLIYFQGTGAADDSGLPNDRFFAVRPEGSVSTLKIQRTERGDSAVYLCASSPRVTGELFFGEGSRLTVL.